These 25 T cell receptor beta chains originate from one sample sequenced in a study of blood T cell repertoires in COVID-19. Sequenced by immunoSEQ multiplex PCR; TCRdb stores in-frame clones only, minus some. The sample has 360,000 or so clones, around 89% seen once. The sample was peripheral blood. Receptor source: a man younger than 35 with active or convalescent COVID-19.

This chain joins TRBV6-1 and TRBJ2-7; D possibly corresponds to TRBD2 (6 bases). V was clipped by 5 bases and J by 6 bases, with 17 bases between them. There are 14 residues in the CDR3. CDR1 and CDR2 from the germline V gene are MNHNS and SASEGT. CDR3 sequence: CASSPPSGFGEQYF. The CDR3 region has the DNA TGTGCCAGCAGTCCCCCCAGCGGGTTCGGCGAGCAGTACTTC.

CDR3: CATSDPSGQGSNEKLFF. CDR3 nucleotide sequence: TGTGCCACCAGTGATCCGTCCGGACAGGGCAGTAATGAAAAACTGTTTTTT. The chain joins TRBV24-1 to TRBJ1-4; 8 bases align to TRBD1. CDR1 is KGHDR and CDR2 is SFDVKD in the germline V gene. J lost 4 bases, V lost 3 bases, and 9 bases had no gene match. The length of the CDR3 is 17 residues.

The chain links TRBV2 to TRBJ1-2, with TRBD1 identical over 8 bases. Germline V lookup: CDR1 SNHLY, CDR2 FYNNEI. This CDR3 contains 13 residues. J lost 2 bases, V lost 9 bases, and 5 bases had no gene match. Written as DNA, the CDR3 is TGTGCCAGAGGACAGGGTTCGAACTATGGCTACACCTTC. Residues: CARGQGSNYGYTF.

This chain links TRBV6-2 or TRBV6-3 with TRBJ2-5; TRBD2 might be the D (5 bases). The germline V and J ends were trimmed by 5 bases and 4 bases, with 14 bases remaining between them. Germline V lookup: CDR1 MNHEY, CDR2 SVGEGT. The CDR3 is 14 residues long. The CDR3 DNA follows: TGTGCCAGCAGTCGGGGTAGGTTGCGAGAGACCCAGTACTTC. This gives the protein CASSRGRLRETQYF.

This clone was observed once. V and J are TRBV4-1 and TRBJ2-1; perhaps TRBD2 as D (6 bases). The germline V gene has CDR1 MGHRA and CDR2 YSYEKL. The CDR3 covers 15 residues. V was cut by 2 bases and J by 0 bases, with 8 bases left in between. The CDR3 DNA is TGCGCCAGCAGCCAAAGACTAGGCTCCTACAATGAGCAGTTCTTC. Translation gives CASSQRLGSYNEQFF.

A single count supports this clone. One end of the junction fails to match germline, which may point to a read error. V and J are TRBV19 and TRBJ2-6; D is perhaps TRBD1 (5 bases). The germline CDR1 and CDR2 sequences are LNHDA and SQIVND (reference sequence). The CDR3 contains 14 residues. The chain's CDR3 is CASSRGTGANVLTF. The DNA for the CDR3 is TGTGCCAGTAGTAGGGGTACTGGGGCCAACGTGCTGACTTTC.

The chain recombines TRBV27 with TRBJ2-7; TRBD2 matches at 11 bases. The V gene end was trimmed by 3 bases and the J gene end by 5 bases; junction bases not matched to a gene: 3. This CDR3 region has 14 residues. The germline CDR1 and CDR2 sequences are MNHEY and SMNVEV (reference sequence). The DNA of the CDR3 is TGTGCCAGCAGTTTTAGCGGGAGGGCCGACGAGCAGTACTTC. Amino acid sequence: CASSFSGRADEQYF.

V is TRBV9 and J is TRBJ1-2; TRBD1 aligns across 8 bases. Germline V gene lookup returns CDR1 SGDLS and CDR2 YYNGEE. This CDR3 region has 16 residues. V was clipped by 1 base and J by 3 bases; unmatched bases: 8. The CDR3 region has the DNA TGTGCCAGCAGCGTAACGGACAGGGTGGGGGACTATGGCTACACCTTC. It translates to CASSVTDRVGDYGYTF. Full variable domain (remainder filled in from reference TRBV9 and TRBJ1-2): DSGVTQTPKHLITATGQRVTLRCSPRSGDLSVYWYQQSLDQGLQFLIQYYNGEERAKGNILERFSAQQFPDLHSELNLSSLELGDSALYFCASSVTDRVGDYGYTFGSGTRLTVV.

The chain employs TRBV9 and TRBJ2-6, with TRBD2 as a possible D gene (5 bases). The V and J ends lost 4 bases and 2 bases respectively, with 10 bases between them. The CDR3 is 15 residues long. The germline V gene encodes CDR1 SGDLS and CDR2 YYNGEE. The CDR3 loop reads CASSPSGAGANVLTF. In nucleotides, the CDR3 is TGTGCCAGCAGCCCCTCCGGGGCTGGGGCCAACGTCCTGACTTTC.

This clone was observed a single time. The chain combines TRBV7-9 with TRBJ2-7, with D perhaps TRBD2 (6 bases). CDR1 SEHNR and CDR2 FQNEAQ come from the germline V gene (reference sequence). Trimming left V 3 bases short and J 6 bases short, with 21 bases between. The CDR3 has 16 residues. CDR3: CASSLAVIGRIPEQYF. For the CDR3, the DNA is TGTGCCAGCAGCTTGGCCGTGATCGGGAGAATCCCCGAGCAGTACTTC.

The CDR3: CASSALGQGYTEAFF. CDR3 bases: TGTGCCAGTAGTGCCTTGGGACAGGGGTACACTGAAGCTTTCTTT. The rearrangement joins TRBV19 to TRBJ1-1, with TRBD1 identical over 10 bases. The V gene end was trimmed by 5 bases and the J gene end by 3 bases; junction bases not matched to a gene: 6. CDR1 LNHDA and CDR2 SQIVND come from the germline V gene (reference sequence). This CDR3 is 15 amino acids long.

The chain recombines TRBV7-9 with TRBJ2-3, with D tentatively TRBD1 (7 bases). V was pared by 4 bases and J by 3 bases, with 17 bases between. There are 16 residues in the CDR3. The germline V gene encodes CDR1 SEHNR and CDR2 FQNEAQ (reference sequence). CDR3: CASSSRGTAPTDTQYF. The CDR3 DNA reads TGTGCCAGCAGCTCCCGGGGGACAGCTCCAACAGATACGCAGTATTTT. Combining the CDR3 with reference TRBV7-9 and TRBJ2-3 gives the whole variable domain DTGVSQNPRHKITKRGQNVTFRCDPISEHNRLYWYRQTLGQGPEFLTYFQNEAQLEKSRLLSDRFSAERPKGSFSTLEIQRTEQGDSAMYLCASSSRGTAPTDTQYFGPGTRLTVL.

J is TRBJ2-1 and V is TRBV14, with D perhaps TRBD1 (6 bases). The germline V and J ends were trimmed by 4 bases and 6 bases, with 13 bases remaining between them. Germline V gene lookup returns CDR1 SGHDN and CDR2 FVKESK. The CDR3 length is 14 residues. CDR3: CASSRLDRPNEQFF. The CDR3 DNA follows: TGTGCCAGCAGCCGTCTGGACAGACCCAATGAGCAGTTCTTC. Full variable domain (missing parts from reference TRBV14 and TRBJ2-1): EAGVTQFPSHSVIEKGQTVTLRCDPISGHDNLYWYRRVMGKEIKFLLHFVKESKQDESGMPNNRFLAERTGGTYSTLKVQPAELEDSGVYFCASSRLDRPNEQFFGPGTRLTVL.

This chain joins TRBV13 and TRBJ2-3, with D perhaps matching TRBD1 (5 bases). Germline CDR1 and CDR2: PRHDT and FYEKMQ (reference sequence). Trimming removed 0 bases from V and 10 bases from J, with 14 bases in between. The CDR3 is 14 amino acids. CDR3 bases: TGTGCCAGCAGCTTAGGCCAGGGTGAGGTTGCGCAGTATTTT. Amino acid sequence: CASSLGQGEVAQYF.

The V and J genes are TRBV4-2 and TRBJ2-7, with D maybe TRBD2 (6 bases). The CDR3 loop spans 15 amino acids. Per the germline V gene, CDR1 is LGHNA and CDR2 is YNFKEQ. Trimming removed 3 bases at V and 2 bases at J, with 14 bases between. The CDR3 loop is CASSQGSGPTYEQYF. The CDR3 DNA is TGTGCCAGCAGCCAGGGGAGCGGGCCGACCTACGAGCAGTACTTC.

The CDR3 DNA is TGTGCCACCAGTGATTCCACTGACAGGGACACTGAAGCTTTCTTT. It yields the protein CATSDSTDRDTEAFF. The gene calls are TRBV24-1 and TRBJ1-1; 7 bases map to TRBD1. V was clipped by 2 bases and J by 3 bases; unmatched bases: 5. This CDR3 is 15 amino acids long. Germline-derived CDR1 and CDR2 are KGHDR and SFDVKD.

This rearrangement joins TRBV6-2 or TRBV6-3 to TRBJ2-7, with D possibly TRBD2 on 5 matching bases. Trimming shortened V by 1 base and J by 3 bases, and 16 bases separated the two germline ends. The CDR3 runs to 16 residues. The germline V gene has CDR1 MNHEY and CDR2 SVGEGT. The chain's CDR3 is CASSYFSGESLYEQYF. CDR3 DNA sequence: TGTGCCAGCAGTTACTTTTCCGGGGAATCCCTCTACGAGCAGTACTTC.

The chain couples TRBV4-2 to TRBJ2-5, with 8 bases fitting TRBD2. The V gene's germline CDR1 is LGHNA and CDR2 YNFKEQ. V was clipped by 5 bases and J by 0 bases; unmatched bases: 8. The CDR3 contains 16 residues. In nucleotides, the CDR3 is TGTGCCAGCAGCGTAGGACAGCGGGAGTACCAAGAGACCCAGTACTTC. The encoded protein is CASSVGQREYQETQYF.

This chain connects TRBV7-9 to TRBJ1-5; 7 bases line up with TRBD1. Germline V CDR1 and CDR2: SEHNR, FQNEAQ (reference sequence). The CDR3 is 16 residues long. V dropped 5 bases and J dropped 1; count of bases not matched to a gene: 8. CDR3 DNA sequence: TGTGCCAGCAGCCGCGACAGGGTAGAGAGCAATCAGCCCCAGCATTTT. Protein: CASSRDRVESNQPQHF.

In regard to this clone: One junction end disagrees with the germline gene, perhaps due to a read error. The chain recombines TRBV6-5 with TRBJ2-2; D might be TRBD2 (5 bases). Germline V CDR1 and CDR2: MNHEY, SVGAGI. The CDR3 contains 15 residues. DNA for the CDR3: TGTGCCAGCAGTTACACGGCCTGGAACACCGGGGAGTTGTTTTTT. This translates into CASSYTAWNTGELFF.

The chain links TRBV5-6 to TRBJ1-2; the match to TRBD1 covers 9 bases. With 5 bases clipped from V and 1 base from J, the junction kept 3 bases outside the gene matches. The CDR3 spans 14 residues. Germline V gene sequence: CDR1 SGHDT, CDR2 YYEEEE. Written as DNA, the CDR3 is TGTGCCAGCAGAGGGACAGGGCTTAACTATGGCTACACCTTC. It codes for CASRGTGLNYGYTF.

The chain is built from TRBV5-1 and TRBJ2-3; the D is unclear. Germline V gene data show CDR1 as SGHRS and CDR2 as YFSETQ. The CDR3 length is 15 residues. Between the trimmed V and J ends, which lost 2 bases and 1 base, there was a span of 11 bases. CDR3 coding DNA: TGCGCCAGCAGCTTTGAGACTCAAGGCACAGATACGCAGTATTTT. Protein product: CASSFETQGTDTQYF.

The rearrangement uses TRBV27 and TRBJ2-3; TRBD1 matches at 10 bases. CDR1 MNHEY and CDR2 SMNVEV come from the germline V gene (reference sequence). With 7 bases clipped from V and 5 bases from J, the junction kept 9 bases outside the gene matches. The CDR3 is 15 amino acids. The CDR3 reads CASNTGTGVGDTQYF. CDR3 in DNA: TGTGCCAGCAATACAGGGACAGGGGTAGGAGATACGCAGTATTTT.

The rearrangement uses TRBV7-2 and TRBJ1-3, with D possibly TRBD1 on 5 matching bases. This CDR3 comprises 17 residues. Trimming stripped 7 bases from V and 2 bases from J, with 21 bases between. Germline V CDR1 and CDR2: SGHTA, FQGNSA. CDR3 in amino acids: CASNLLAGQGPGNTIYF. The CDR3 DNA reads TGTGCCAGCAACCTATTGGCAGGGCAGGGCCCTGGAAACACCATATATTTT.

This chain uses TRBV4-2 with TRBJ1-1, with TRBD1 as a possible D gene (5 bases). Trimming pared 4 bases from V and 1 base from J, leaving 10 bases between. Per the germline V gene, CDR1 is LGHNA and CDR2 is YNFKEQ. This CDR3 has 14 residues. The DNA for the CDR3 is TGTGCCAGCAGCCTTTGGACACCGAACACTGAAGCTTTCTTT. Encoded protein: CASSLWTPNTEAFF.